This passage covers 9 T cell receptor beta chains from one sample sequenced in a study of vaccination and CD4 T cells after COVID-19. Their recognized antigens are unknown. Treatment indicated: roughly ten-day PBMC culture with coronavirus spike peptide pools or control peptides (ViraFEST assay). Cultured CD4+ T cell DNA underwent sequencing with the Oncomine TCR Beta short-read assay. TCRdb used MiXCR to reprocess the PCR reads, holding one entry per CDR3 protein. Seen here are under 14,000 distinct CDR3 sequences, about 25% observed once, and the top ten hold 24%. Sequencing was performed on CD4+ T cells from blood, cultured in vitro, taken after SARS-CoV-2 vaccination. These receptor sequences come from a human donor who had recovered from COVID-19.

The rearrangement joins TRBV28 to TRBJ1-4, with TRBD1 identical over 8 bases. CDR3 size: 14 residues. Germline CDR1 reads MDHEN; CDR2 reads SYDVKM. V lost 6 bases and J lost 4; bases outside the gene matches: 4. The CDR3 DNA is TGTGCCAGCAGCACGACAGGGGATAATGAAAAACTGTTTTTT. Protein: CASSTTGDNEKLFF.

The J gene is TRBJ1-2, the V gene TRBV7-3; 7 bases agree with TRBD1. Germline assignment: CDR1 SGHTA and CDR2 FQGTGA. V gave up 0 bases and J gave up 5 bases; unmatched junction bases: 3. This CDR3 has 14 amino acids. CDR3 nucleotide sequence: TGTGCCAGCAGCTTAACGGCACAGGGGTATGGCTACACCTTC. This codes for CASSLTAQGYGYTF. Looking up the rest from reference TRBV7-3 and TRBJ1-2 gives the full variable domain: GAGVSQTPSNKVTEKGKYVELRCDPISGHTALYWYRQSLGQGPEFLIYFQGTGAADDSGLPNDRFFAVRPEGSVSTLKIQRTERGDSAVYLCASSLTAQGYGYTFGSGTRLTVV.

About this clonotype: Germline is not matched at one junction end, which may reflect a read error. The V call is TRBV27, the J call TRBJ1-2; 7 bases line up with TRBD1. CDR3 length equals 14 residues. Germline lookup yields CDR1 MNHEY and CDR2 SMNVEV (reference sequence). The CDR3 region is CTSSLRQGRYGYTF. The CDR3 DNA reads TGTACCAGCAGTTTGAGACAGGGCCGCTATGGCTACACCTTC.

V is TRBV6-1 and J is TRBJ2-7; TRBD1 might be the D (6 bases). V was trimmed by 8 bases and J by 4 bases, leaving 15 bases between them. The CDR3 contains 13 residues. Germline CDR1 is MNHNS and CDR2 is SASEGT. The CDR3 loop reads CASSGTLSYEQYF. The CDR3 bases are TGTGCCAGCTCCGGGACACTTTCTTACGAGCAGTACTTC.

V is TRBV2 and J is TRBJ1-1; D gene uncertain. Germline V gives CDR1 SNHLY, CDR2 FYNNEI. CDR3 length: 12 amino acids. V was pared by 11 bases and J by 2 bases, with 12 bases between. This chain's CDR3 is CAVRRSNTEAFF. For the CDR3, the DNA is TGTGCCGTTCGGCGGTCTAACACTGAAGCTTTCTTT.

This clonotype turned up a few times. One junction end disagrees with the germline gene, perhaps due to a read error. The chain carries TRBV7-7 and TRBJ2-3; D not certain. The CDR3 is made up of 13 amino acids. In germline, CDR1 is SSHAT, CDR2 FNYEAQ (reference sequence). For the CDR3, the DNA is TGTGCTAGCAGCGTTGGATTCACAGATACGCAGTATTTT. This codes for CASSVGFTDTQYF.

The CDR3 nucleotides are TGTGCCAGCAAAACCCCTAGCGGGAAGGGTTATTACGAGCAGTACTTC. This encodes CASKTPSGKGYYEQYF. The chain combines TRBV6-1 with TRBJ2-7; TRBD2 matches at 9 bases. From germline, CDR1 is MNHNS and CDR2 SASEGT. This CDR3 region has 16 residues. Trimming cost V 7 bases and J 4 bases; bases outside gene matches: 14.

The rearrangement links TRBV10-1 to TRBJ1-6; the match to TRBD1 covers 9 bases. V shed 6 bases, J shed 7 bases, and the junction held 7 bases outside the gene matches. Looked up from germline, CDR1 is WNHNN and CDR2 is SYGVQD (reference sequence). This CDR3 spans 15 amino acids. The CDR3 is CASRGQGRTNSPLHF. DNA for the CDR3: TGCGCCAGCAGGGGACAGGGCCGAACCAATTCACCCCTCCACTTT.

This clonotype is judged medium-sized. The rearrangement uses TRBV20-1 and TRBJ1-1, with D tentatively TRBD1 (6 bases). Per the germline V gene, CDR1 is DFQATT and CDR2 is SNEGSKA (reference sequence). CDR3 size: 14 residues. V was shortened by 3 bases and J by 3 bases, with 14 bases between the two germline ends. As DNA, the CDR3 is TGCAGTGCTAGGGCGGTGGGGGCGGACACTGAAGCTTTCTTT. It yields the protein CSARAVGADTEAFF.